A single sample gave rise to the 24 T cell receptor beta chains below, sequenced in a study of cytomegalovirus exposure and HLA in healthy donors. Sequencing was performed with immunoSEQ multiplex PCR; in TCRdb, only in-frame clones are kept and a portion is missing. There are more than 90,000 clones in the sample; approximately 95% occur only once, and about 1.1% lies in the top ten. The sample taken for sequencing was PBMCs. The receptor source for this set is a woman between 25 and 40 years old in good health and CMV-seropositive.

Comment on this clone: A read error may account for a junction end that differs from germline. This chain connects TRBV18 to TRBJ1-1; 9 positions match TRBD1. This CDR3 comprises 15 residues. Germline lookup yields CDR1 KGHSH and CDR2 LQKENI. The DNA of the CDR3 is TGTGCCAGCTCCCCACAAACAGGGGGCTACACTGAAGCTTTCTTT. Its protein product is CASSPQTGGYTEAFF.

With regard to this clone: The junction departs from germline at one end; a sequencing error may be responsible. This sequence joins TRBV7-9 and TRBJ1-3; D ambiguous. Germline CDR1 and CDR2: SEHNR and FQNEAQ (reference sequence). The CDR3 loop spans 18 amino acids. The CDR3 bases are TGTGCCAGCAGCAACGAAATACAAAAAACTTCCGGTGGAGACACCATATATTTT. Translated: CASSNEIQKTSGGDTIYF.

The chain is built from TRBV19 and TRBJ1-5; TRBD1 might be the D (6 bases). The length of the CDR3 is 16 residues. V was pared by 8 bases and J by 7 bases, with 24 bases between. Per the germline V gene, CDR1 is LNHDA and CDR2 is SQIVND (reference sequence). The CDR3 nucleotides read TGTGCCAGTCTTCCTCGAGGCAGGGGAGAGGCGCAGCCCCAGCATTTT. It translates to CASLPRGRGEAQPQHF.

The V and J genes are TRBV7-9 and TRBJ1-2; perhaps TRBD1 as D (6 bases). The V end was cut by 5 bases, the J end by 4 bases, with 17 bases between. Germline values: CDR1 SEHNR, CDR2 FQNEAQ (reference sequence). The length of the CDR3 is 15 residues. The CDR3 DNA is TGTGCCAGCAGCCCCAACAGGGCTATGTCCTATGGCTACACCTTC. Amino acids: CASSPNRAMSYGYTF.

The chain links TRBV7-9 to TRBJ2-2; TRBD2 matches at 12 bases. Trimming cost V 1 base and J 5 bases; bases outside gene matches: 5. The CDR3 sequence is 17 residues long. Germline V CDR1 and CDR2: SEHNR, FQNEAQ (reference sequence). The CDR3 nucleotides read TGTGCCAGCAGCTTAGGCCGACTAGCGGGGGAGACCGGGGAGCTGTTTTTT. It specifies CASSLGRLAGETGELFF.

This sequence joins TRBV6-1 and TRBJ1-2; possibly TRBD1 for D (5 bases). CDR1 and CDR2 from the germline V gene are MNHNS and SASEGT. The length of the CDR3 is 13 residues. Trimming removed 4 bases at V and 2 bases at J, with 8 bases between. In DNA form, the CDR3 reads TGTGCCAGCAGTGTGACAGAGAACTATGGCTACACCTTC. This encodes CASSVTENYGYTF.

Within the sample, this clone is medium-sized. The CDR3 loop is CASSNVPGQGEDGYTF. For the CDR3, the DNA is TGTGCCAGCAGCAACGTCCCGGGACAGGGTGAGGATGGCTACACCTTC. The chain combines TRBV6-4 with TRBJ1-2; 9 bases align to TRBD1. The germline CDR1 and CDR2 sequences are MRHNA and SNTAGT. With V trimmed by 6 bases and J by 6 bases, 14 bases remained unmatched. This CDR3 is built from 16 residues.

The V and J genes are TRBV29-1 and TRBJ1-1, with 9 bases identical to TRBD1. Trimming at V came to 7 bases and at J to 4 bases, leaving 7 bases not matched to a gene. Germline values: CDR1 SQVTM, CDR2 ANQGSEA. The CDR3 runs to 13 residues. The chain's CDR3 is CSDRQGVGTEAFF. The CDR3 DNA follows: TGCAGCGACAGACAGGGGGTGGGCACTGAAGCTTTCTTT. The variable domain in full, with the rest retrieved from reference TRBV29-1 and TRBJ1-1, is SAVISQKPSRDICQRGTSLTIQCQVDSQVTMMFWYRQQPGQSLTLIATANQGSEATYESGFVIDKFPISRPNLTFSTLTVSNMSPEDSSIYLCSDRQGVGTEAFFGQGTRLTVV.

CDR3 coding DNA: TGTGCCAGCAGTTTATGGGACAGGGTATACAATGAGCAGTTCTTC. It translates to CASSLWDRVYNEQFF. The rearrangement links TRBV28 to TRBJ2-1; 8 bases map to TRBD1. The V and J ends lost 0 bases and 4 bases, in that order; junction bases with no gene match: 2. Germline V gene data show CDR1 as MDHEN and CDR2 as SYDVKM. This CDR3 has 15 amino acids. Filled out from reference TRBV28 and TRBJ2-1, the complete variable domain reads DVKVTQSSRYLVKRTGEKVFLECVQDMDHENMFWYRQDPGLGLRLIYFSYDVKMKEKGDIPEGYSVSREKKERFSLILESASTNQTSMYLCASSLWDRVYNEQFFGPGTRLTVL.

The chain employs TRBV19 and TRBJ2-2, with 7 bases that match TRBD1. Germline V gene lookup returns CDR1 LNHDA and CDR2 SQIVND (reference sequence). The J segment lost 3 bases and the V segment lost 6 bases, leaving 4 bases of the junction unmatched. The CDR3 length is 14 residues. CDR3 protein: CASSVQGYTGELFF. The CDR3 DNA reads TGTGCCAGTAGCGTACAGGGGTACACCGGGGAGCTGTTTTTT.

This clone was seen once. The chain recombines TRBV5-1 with TRBJ2-5; 7 nucleotides line up with TRBD2. The CDR3 runs 16 residues. Germline V CDR1 and CDR2: SGHRS, YFSETQ. Losses at the gene ends were 0 bases for V and 2 bases for J; bases not matched to a gene: 7. The CDR3 region is CASSLEPSGGQETQYF. The CDR3 DNA follows: TGCGCCAGCAGCTTGGAACCTAGCGGAGGACAAGAGACCCAGTACTTC.

The gene calls are TRBV28 and TRBJ1-2, with 8 bases lining up with TRBD1. The V gene's germline CDR1 is MDHEN and CDR2 SYDVKM. This CDR3 comprises 13 residues. The trim removed 6 bases at V and 3 bases at J, leaving 3 bases unmatched. CDR3 in amino acids: CASRAGQDYGYTF. CDR3 bases: TGTGCCAGCAGGGCGGGACAGGACTATGGCTACACCTTC.

J is TRBJ2-7 and V is TRBV28, with TRBD2 as a possible D gene (6 bases). Trimming shortened V by 6 bases and J by 1 base, and 10 bases separated the two germline ends. The CDR3 has 13 residues. The germline CDR1 and CDR2 sequences are MDHEN and SYDVKM. The CDR3, as DNA: TGTGCCAGCAGCATGGGGAGGTCCTACGAGCAGTACTTC. Encoded protein: CASSMGRSYEQYF.

This chain uses TRBV4-3 with TRBJ2-7; possibly TRBD2 for D (6 bases). V gave up 2 bases and J gave up 3 bases, with 14 bases separating them. The CDR3 runs to 15 residues. The germline V gene encodes CDR1 LGHNA and CDR2 YSLEER. Written as DNA, the CDR3 is TGCGCCAGCAGCCAAAACCCGGTGGGGGGCTACGAGCAGTACTTC. Its protein product is CASSQNPVGGYEQYF.

CDR3 sequence reads: CASSLGLAGGEQYF. CDR3 nucleotide sequence: TGTGCCAGCAGTTTAGGACTAGCGGGAGGGGAGCAGTACTTC. The chain has TRBV28 and TRBJ2-7; 15 bases are shared with TRBD2. Looked up from germline, CDR1 is MDHEN and CDR2 is SYDVKM. The CDR3 is made up of 14 amino acids. V lost 2 bases, J lost 7 bases, and 0 bases stayed unmatched.

The chain combines TRBV5-1 with TRBJ2-5; no clear D. Germline V lookup: CDR1 SGHRS, CDR2 YFSETQ. CDR3 length equals 11 residues. The V end lost 1 base, the J end lost 5 bases, and 3 bases lay between the germline ends. This chain's CDR3 is CASSLLETQYF. The CDR3 coding sequence is TGCGCCAGCAGCTTGCTTGAGACCCAGTACTTC.

The V and J genes are TRBV10-2 and TRBJ2-1; 8 nucleotides line up with TRBD2. Per germline, CDR1 WSHSY and CDR2 SAAADI. The ends lost 9 bases at V and 6 bases at J; junction bases unmatched: 25. The CDR3 spans 19 residues. CDR3 protein: CARPMRGSGSRTFGNEQFF. Here the CDR3 DNA reads TGCGCCAGACCAATGAGAGGAAGCGGGAGTCGTACCTTCGGCAATGAGCAGTTCTTC.

The table lists this clone with a count of one. The V and J genes are TRBV7-2 and TRBJ2-7; possibly TRBD2 for D (5 bases). The germline CDR1 and CDR2 sequences are SGHTA and FQGNSA. Trimming pared 1 base from V and 6 bases from J, leaving 10 bases between. The CDR3 covers 13 residues. This CDR3 is CASSLGVAGEQYF. For the CDR3, the DNA is TGTGCCAGCAGCTTAGGCGTGGCGGGCGAGCAGTACTTC.

The gene calls are TRBV10-2 and TRBJ2-1; 10 nucleotides align to TRBD2. The V and J ends lost 2 bases and 5 bases, in that order; junction bases with no gene match: 9. CDR3 size: 17 residues. CDR1 and CDR2 from the germline V gene are WSHSY and SAAADI. CDR3: CASSEGRASGSHNEQFF. CDR3 in DNA: TGCGCCAGCAGTGAGGGGCGGGCTAGCGGGAGCCACAATGAGCAGTTCTTC.

The V and J genes are TRBV7-2 and TRBJ2-1, with 7 positions matching TRBD2. The CDR3 is 16 residues long. Looked up from germline, CDR1 is SGHTA and CDR2 is FQGNSA. The junction had 7 bases not matched to a gene; V was cut back by 1 base and J by 4 bases. CDR3 in DNA: TGTGCCAGCAGCTTAGTCGGCGCGGGACTATACAATGAGCAGTTCTTC. Translated, it gives CASSLVGAGLYNEQFF.

This chain's CDR3 is CASSLWAGMGNQPQHF. CDR3 sequence (DNA): TGTGCCAGCAGTTTATGGGCGGGGATGGGCAATCAGCCCCAGCATTTT. The gene calls are TRBV28 and TRBJ1-5; D is undetermined. V gave up 0 bases and J gave up 2 bases, with 11 bases separating them. The germline V gene encodes CDR1 MDHEN and CDR2 SYDVKM. The CDR3 loop spans 16 amino acids. The whole variable domain, remainder taken from reference TRBV28 and TRBJ1-5, is DVKVTQSSRYLVKRTGEKVFLECVQDMDHENMFWYRQDPGLGLRLIYFSYDVKMKEKGDIPEGYSVSREKKERFSLILESASTNQTSMYLCASSLWAGMGNQPQHFGDGTRLSIL.

The chain links TRBV7-9 to TRBJ2-7, with unresolved D. Germline V CDR1 and CDR2: SEHNR, FQNEAQ (reference sequence). V lost 5 bases to trimming and J lost 2 bases, with 22 bases between them. This CDR3 has 17 residues. CDR3 in amino acids: CASSPVSASGETYEQYF. The CDR3 bases are TGTGCCAGCAGCCCCGTGAGTGCGTCAGGCGAGACCTACGAGCAGTACTTC.

Turning to this clone: Other nucleotide sequences in the sample specify the same CDR3. The chain joins TRBV4-3 to TRBJ2-7; 15 nucleotides align to TRBD2. Germline CDR1 reads LGHNA; CDR2 reads YSLEER. CDR3 size: 15 residues. J was trimmed by 4 bases and V by 3 bases; bases with no gene match: 1. In nucleotides, the CDR3 is TGCGCCAGCAGCCAGGGACTAGCGGGAGGTTACGAGCAGTACTTC. It is translated as CASSQGLAGGYEQYF.

The rearrangement uses TRBV19 and TRBJ2-3; TRBD2 matches at 7 bases. Per germline, CDR1 LNHDA and CDR2 SQIVND (reference sequence). V shed 5 bases and J 4 bases; nucleotides not matched to a gene: 3. There are 13 residues in the CDR3. CDR3 residues: CASSWLAADTQYF. The CDR3, as DNA: TGTGCCAGTAGTTGGCTAGCGGCAGATACGCAGTATTTT.